Following are 4 T cell receptor beta chains from one sample sequenced in a study of blood T cell repertoires in COVID-19. Clones were read by immunoSEQ multiplex PCR, and TCRdb kept only the in-frame ones, dropping some. The table lists about 250,000 clones, around 90% of them singletons, with roughly 0.8% in the top ten. Sequences were obtained from peripheral blood. These receptors were collected from a man aged 25-45 years with COVID-19, enrolled during active disease.

The chain couples TRBV5-1 to TRBJ1-1; D is unclear. From germline, CDR1 is SGHRS and CDR2 YFSETQ. The CDR3 is 14 residues long. Between the trimmed V and J ends, which lost 2 bases and 2 bases, there was a span of 10 bases. CDR3 sequence reads: CASSFQDGNTEAFF. For the CDR3, the DNA is TGCGCCAGCAGCTTTCAGGATGGTAACACTGAAGCTTTCTTT.

This clone was seen once. This chain joins TRBV9 and TRBJ1-1, with 11 nucleotides matching TRBD1. CDR1 is SGDLS, CDR2 YYNGEE, per germline. Trimming took 0 bases from V and 3 from J; bases not matched to a gene: 7. The CDR3 spans 17 residues. CDR3 nucleotide sequence: TGTGCCAGCAGCGTAGATGGGACAGGGGGGAGGGACACTGAAGCTTTCTTT. This encodes CASSVDGTGGRDTEAFF. The full variable domain, rest sourced from reference TRBV9 and TRBJ1-1, is DSGVTQTPKHLITATGQRVTLRCSPRSGDLSVYWYQQSLDQGLQFLIQYYNGEERAKGNILERFSAQQFPDLHSELNLSSLELGDSALYFCASSVDGTGGRDTEAFFGQGTRLTVV.

The rearrangement links TRBV11-2 to TRBJ2-1, with 8 positions matching TRBD1. Germline V gives CDR1 SGHAT, CDR2 FQNNGV. CDR3 size: 18 residues. V shed 0 bases, J shed 5 bases, and the junction held 12 bases outside the gene matches. Here the CDR3 reads CASSLDPVPGQDNNEQFF. DNA for the CDR3: TGTGCCAGCAGCTTAGACCCCGTTCCGGGACAGGACAACAATGAGCAGTTCTTC.

V usage is TRBV6-5 and J usage is TRBJ1-3; no definite D call. The germline V gene encodes CDR1 MNHEY and CDR2 SVGAGI. V was pared by 9 bases and J by 1 base, with 13 bases between. This CDR3 is 14 amino acids long. The CDR3 sequence is CASEVSGSGNTIYF. CDR3 sequence (DNA): TGTGCCAGTGAGGTCTCTGGGTCTGGAAACACCATATATTTT.